These 7 T cell receptor beta chains originate from one sample sequenced in a study of shared clonotypes between healthy human individuals. Terminally differentiated effector memory CD45RA+ cells were excluded by CCR7 positive selection of CD45RO-negative cells. Here immunoSEQ multiplex PCR was the method, and the copy in TCRdb shows in-frame clones only, minus some. The table records roughly 2.1 million clones, under 95% of them present only once. The sample taken for sequencing was naive CD8+ T cells from PBMCs. Source of these receptors: a man between 18 and 35 years old in good health. Some clones in this sample may be carry-over from other donors' samples.

The chain is built from TRBV28 and TRBJ2-7; 7 nucleotides match TRBD1. V lost 6 bases to trimming and J lost 3 bases; unmatched junction nucleotides: 5. Germline V CDR1 and CDR2: MDHEN, SYDVKM. The CDR3 covers 13 residues. CDR3 DNA: TGTGCCAGCAGACCTACAGGGGACTACGAGCAGTACTTC. It translates to CASRPTGDYEQYF. The whole variable domain, remainder taken from reference TRBV28 and TRBJ2-7, is DVKVTQSSRYLVKRTGEKVFLECVQDMDHENMFWYRQDPGLGLRLIYFSYDVKMKEKGDIPEGYSVSREKKERFSLILESASTNQTSMYLCASRPTGDYEQYFGPGTRLTVT.

This clone has just one count. The rearrangement links TRBV9 to TRBJ2-5; the match to TRBD1 covers 7 bases. The length of the CDR3 is 15 residues. Trimming took 5 bases from V and 4 from J; bases not matched to a gene: 11. The V gene's germline CDR1 is SGDLS and CDR2 YYNGEE. CDR3 sequence (DNA): TGTGCCAGCAGACCCGGGACAGCCGGCGGAGAGACCCAGTACTTC. It codes for CASRPGTAGGETQYF.

This chain links TRBV7-9 with TRBJ1-1; D is ambiguous. The V and J ends lost 6 bases and 1 base respectively, with 18 bases between them. Looked up from germline, CDR1 is SEHNR and CDR2 is FQNEAQ (reference sequence). The CDR3 consists of 16 residues. DNA for the CDR3: TGTGCCAGCAGATCCCCGGGGAAGGGAAAGAACACTGAAGCTTTCTTT. It is translated as CASRSPGKGKNTEAFF.

CDR3 region: CASTPNPRGHYGYTF. CDR3 in DNA: TGTGCCAGCACCCCGAATCCTCGGGGGCACTATGGCTACACCTTC. The chain uses TRBV7-8 and TRBJ1-2, with D perhaps matching TRBD1 (6 bases). The germline gives CDR1 SGHVS, CDR2 FQNEAQ. V was shortened by 7 bases and J by 3 bases, with 18 bases between the two germline ends. There are 15 residues in the CDR3. Based on the CDR3 plus reference TRBV7-8 and TRBJ1-2, the full variable domain is GAGVSQSPRYKVAKRGQDVALRCDPISGHVSLFWYQQALGQGPEFLTYFQNEAQLDKSGLPSDRFFAERPEGSVSTLKIQRTQQEDSAVYLCASTPNPRGHYGYTFGSGTRLTVV.

In its sample, this clone was seen once. CDR3 region: CASSSQLTGGLGNQPQHF. For the CDR3, the DNA is TGTGCCAGTAGTTCGCAACTTACAGGGGGGCTTGGCAATCAGCCCCAGCATTTT. The chain uses TRBV19 and TRBJ1-5; 8 positions agree with TRBD1. The junction had 14 bases not matched to a gene; V was cut back by 5 bases and J by 2 bases. This CDR3 has 18 amino acids. Germline CDR1 and CDR2: LNHDA and SQIVND (reference sequence).

The chain employs TRBV7-9 and TRBJ2-2, with 11 nucleotides matching TRBD2. V trimming: 4 bases; J trimming: 4 bases; junction bases outside the gene matches: 2. CDR1 is SEHNR, CDR2 FQNEAQ, per germline (reference sequence). The CDR3 extends over 15 amino acids. The CDR3 DNA is TGTGCCAGCAGCTCTCTAGCGGGAGGCACCGGGGAGCTGTTTTTT. It specifies CASSSLAGGTGELFF.

The chain recombines TRBV11-2 with TRBJ2-7, with 9 bases identical to TRBD1. In germline, CDR1 is SGHAT, CDR2 FQNNGV. With V trimmed by 3 bases and J by 3 bases, 6 bases remained unmatched. The length of the CDR3 is 15 residues. Here the CDR3 reads CASSLGQGSVYEQYF. CDR3 DNA: TGTGCCAGCAGCTTGGGACAGGGCTCGGTCTACGAGCAGTACTTC.